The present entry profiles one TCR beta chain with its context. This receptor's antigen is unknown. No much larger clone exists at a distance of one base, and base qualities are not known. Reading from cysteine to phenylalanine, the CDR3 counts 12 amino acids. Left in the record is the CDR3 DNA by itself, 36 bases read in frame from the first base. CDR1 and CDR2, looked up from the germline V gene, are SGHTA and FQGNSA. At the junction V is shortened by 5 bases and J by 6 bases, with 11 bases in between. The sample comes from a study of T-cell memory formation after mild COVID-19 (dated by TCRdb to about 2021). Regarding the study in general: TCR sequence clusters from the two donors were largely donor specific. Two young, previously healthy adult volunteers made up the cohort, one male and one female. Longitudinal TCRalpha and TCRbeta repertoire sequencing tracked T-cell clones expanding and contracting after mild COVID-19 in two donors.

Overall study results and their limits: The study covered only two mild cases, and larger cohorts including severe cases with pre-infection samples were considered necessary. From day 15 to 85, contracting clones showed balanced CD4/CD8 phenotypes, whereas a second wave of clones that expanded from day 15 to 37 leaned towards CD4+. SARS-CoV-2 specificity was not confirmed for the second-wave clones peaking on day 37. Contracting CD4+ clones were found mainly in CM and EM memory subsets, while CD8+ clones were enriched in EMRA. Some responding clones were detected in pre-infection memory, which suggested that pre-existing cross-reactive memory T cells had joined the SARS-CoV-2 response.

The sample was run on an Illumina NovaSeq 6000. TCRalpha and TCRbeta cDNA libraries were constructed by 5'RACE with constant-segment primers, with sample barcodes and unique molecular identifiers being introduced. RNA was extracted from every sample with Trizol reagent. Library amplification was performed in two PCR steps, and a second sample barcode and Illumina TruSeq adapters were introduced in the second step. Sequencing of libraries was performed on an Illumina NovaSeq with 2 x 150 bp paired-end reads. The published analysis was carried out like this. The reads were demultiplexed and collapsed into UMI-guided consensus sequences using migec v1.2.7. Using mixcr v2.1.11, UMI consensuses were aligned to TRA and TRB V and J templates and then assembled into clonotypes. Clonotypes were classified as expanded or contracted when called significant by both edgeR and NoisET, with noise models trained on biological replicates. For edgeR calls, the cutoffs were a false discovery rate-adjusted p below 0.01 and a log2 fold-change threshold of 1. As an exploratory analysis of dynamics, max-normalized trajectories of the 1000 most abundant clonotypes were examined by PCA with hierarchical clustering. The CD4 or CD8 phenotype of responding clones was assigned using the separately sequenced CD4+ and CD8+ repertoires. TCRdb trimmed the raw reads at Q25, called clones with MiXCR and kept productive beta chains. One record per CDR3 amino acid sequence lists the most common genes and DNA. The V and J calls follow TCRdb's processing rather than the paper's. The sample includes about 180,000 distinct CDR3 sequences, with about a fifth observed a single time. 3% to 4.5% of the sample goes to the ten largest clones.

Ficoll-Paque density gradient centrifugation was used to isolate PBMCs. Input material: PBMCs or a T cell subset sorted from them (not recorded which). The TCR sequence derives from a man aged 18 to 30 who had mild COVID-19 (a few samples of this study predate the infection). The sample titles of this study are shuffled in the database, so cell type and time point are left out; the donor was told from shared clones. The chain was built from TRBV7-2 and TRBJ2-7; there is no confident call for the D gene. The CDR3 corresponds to CASSRRVGEQYF. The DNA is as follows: TGTGCCAGCAGCCGCCGAGTGGGCGAGCAGTACTTC.